This T cell receptor beta chain was captured by sequencing in a study of OX40 agonist ivuxolimab in advanced cancers. Study details: Under the entry rules, prior anti-PD-1, anti-PD-L1 or anti-CTLA-4 therapy was allowed, and 40% had some. One patient with hepatocellular carcinoma and two with cutaneous melanoma, three in all, had partial responses.

For this clone: Its antigen remains unknown.

The CDR3 is 13 residues long. V was cut by 6 bases and J by 2 bases, with 14 bases left in between. CDR1 is SQVTM, CDR2 ANQGSEA, per germline. General observations from the study: People who partly responded at 0.1-3.0 mg/kg had some of the least clonal expansion seen. The CD4+ and CD8+ T cells in the blood had expanded clonally by week 6 at 0.1 to 3.0 mg/kg.

Method: immunoSEQ multiplex PCR; TCRdb's copy keeps in-frame clones and lacks some. The sample has tens of thousands of clones; 86% are singletons. Material: CD4+ or CD8+ T cells sorted from blood, obtained in a trial of the OX40 agonist ivuxolimab. This TCR was sampled from an adult with an advanced solid tumor such as melanoma, head and neck, liver or kidney cancer. The chain employs TRBV29-1 and TRBJ2-7, with D perhaps matching TRBD1 (6 bases). CDR3 in DNA: TGCAGCGTAACAGGGAAACTAACCTACGAGCAGTACTTC. It codes for CSVTGKLTYEQYF.